What follows are 20 T cell receptor beta chains derived from one specimen sequenced in a study of T-cell reconstitution after alpha-beta-depleted transplantation in children. Molecular barcoding with unique molecular identifiers was used for the TCRbeta library. A single record per CDR3 protein comes from TCRdb applying MiXCR to the PCR reads. The data contain some 550,000 distinct CDR3 sequences, 18% of them singletons. The starting material was PBMCs from the stem cell graft donor, obtained from the stem cell graft. The source is a human donor who donated a stem cell graft to a child with acute lymphoblastic leukemia.

This clonotype turned up a few times. V and J are TRBV15 and TRBJ2-1; 10 nucleotides align to TRBD1. From germline, CDR1 is LNHNV and CDR2 YYDKDF (reference sequence). CDR3 size: 16 residues. V was pared by 3 bases and J by 7 bases, with 9 bases of the junction left unmatched. The CDR3 DNA is TGTGCCACCAGCAGCCGGGTGGGGACAGGGGCAAATGAGCAGTTCTTC. Translating it yields CATSSRVGTGANEQFF. Looking up the rest from reference TRBV15 and TRBJ2-1 gives the full variable domain: DAMVIQNPRYQVTQFGKPVTLSCSQTLNHNVMYWYQQKSSQAPKLLFHYYDKDFNNEADTPDNFQSRRPNTSFCFLDIRSPGLGDTAMYLCATSSRVGTGANEQFFGPGTRLTVL.

The rearrangement links TRBV20-1 to TRBJ2-3; D is tentatively TRBD1 or TRBD2 (6 bases each). This CDR3 contains 14 residues. The germline V gene encodes CDR1 DFQATT and CDR2 SNEGSKA (reference sequence). V lost 3 bases to trimming and J lost 1 base, with 11 bases between them. The CDR3 DNA is TGCAGTGCTAGCTGGGGGGCAGGCACAGATACGCAGTATTTT. It translates to CSASWGAGTDTQYF.

CDR3 DNA sequence: TGTGCCAGCAGCTCCACTGAGGGGAACGAGCAGTACTTC. This encodes CASSSTEGNEQYF. This sequence joins TRBV7-9 and TRBJ2-7; D assignment may be TRBD1 or TRBD2 (5 bases each). V was shortened by 4 bases and J by 5 bases, with 12 bases between the two germline ends. Germline loops: CDR1 SEHNR, CDR2 FQNEAQ (reference sequence). The CDR3 length is 13 residues.

The rearrangement links TRBV9 to TRBJ2-1; 9 bases map to TRBD2. The ends lost 3 bases at V and 10 bases at J; junction bases unmatched: 8. The germline gives CDR1 SGDLS, CDR2 YYNGEE. The length of the CDR3 is 14 residues. CDR3 nucleotide sequence: TGTGCCAGCAGCGACCCTCTTAGCGGGGGCGAGCAGTTCTTC. It translates to CASSDPLSGGEQFF.

The V and J genes are TRBV21-1 and TRBJ2-4. TRBV21-1 is described as a pseudogene. CDR3 length equals 16 residues. The CDR3 nucleotides read TGTGCCAGCAGCAAAGAATCTACAGAAGCCAAAAACATTCAGTACTTC. Translating it yields CASSKESTEAKNIQYF.

The V and J genes are TRBV20-1 and TRBJ2-2, with D uncertain. Between the trimmed V and J ends, which lost 3 bases and 0 bases, there was a span of 11 bases. This CDR3 has 15 residues. Germline CDR1 reads DFQATT; CDR2 reads SNEGSKA (reference sequence). The DNA of the CDR3 is TGCAGTGCTAGGCCCGACACGACGAACACCGGGGAGCTGTTTTTT. Translating gives CSARPDTTNTGELFF.

This clonotype was detected a few times. This CDR3 reads CASSFHFRDRDPAEAFF. DNA of the CDR3: TGCGCCAGCAGCTTTCACTTCCGGGACAGGGATCCCGCTGAAGCTTTCTTT. The gene calls are TRBV5-1 and TRBJ1-1, with TRBD1 matching over 9 bases. The CDR3 extends over 17 amino acids. Germline CDR1 is SGHRS and CDR2 is YFSETQ. V shed 2 bases, J shed 6 bases, and the junction held 14 bases outside the gene matches.

The V gene is TRBV4-1, the J gene TRBJ2-1; 7 bases match TRBD2. The germline CDR1 and CDR2 sequences are MGHRA and YSYEKL. The CDR3 runs 17 residues. J was trimmed by 4 bases and V by 4 bases; bases with no gene match: 13. The CDR3 DNA reads TGCGCCAGCAGCCCGACCGAAGGGGCGGGAGTGTACAATGAGCAGTTCTTC. Residues: CASSPTEGAGVYNEQFF.

This clonotype has more than one count but fewer than ten. This rearrangement joins TRBV20-1 to TRBJ2-7; no firm D call. Germline V CDR1 and CDR2: DFQATT, SNEGSKA (reference sequence). The CDR3 is made up of 11 amino acids. This CDR3 reads CSAPGGYEQYF. As DNA, the CDR3 is TGCAGCGCTCCCGGCGGCTACGAGCAGTACTTC.

This clonotype was detected ten times or more. The chain links TRBV4-1 to TRBJ2-1, with 10 bases matching TRBD2. Germline CDR1 MGHRA, CDR2 YSYEKL. The CDR3 covers 16 residues. J gave up 6 bases and V 1 base, and 6 bases lay outside the gene matches. The CDR3 bases are TGCGCCAGCAGCCAAGGATGGGCTAGCGGGAGCAATGAGCAGTTCTTC. This sequence encodes CASSQGWASGSNEQFF.

This clonotype was recorded once. V usage is TRBV6-5 and J usage is TRBJ2-7, with 8 bases that match TRBD2. The CDR3 runs to 18 residues. Germline CDR1 is MNHEY and CDR2 is SVGAGI. V shed 0 bases, J shed 4 bases, and the junction held 14 bases outside the gene matches. The CDR3 reads CASSYSGPVAGLLYEQYF. The DNA for the CDR3 is TGTGCCAGCAGTTACTCGGGACCTGTAGCGGGACTCCTATACGAGCAGTACTTC.

The rearrangement links TRBV7-9 to TRBJ1-4, with D tentatively TRBD1 (6 bases). Trimming removed 1 base from V and 7 bases from J, with 16 bases in between. The CDR3 covers 16 residues. Germline values: CDR1 SEHNR, CDR2 FQNEAQ (reference sequence). The chain's CDR3 is CASSLESNRAVEKLFF. The DNA of the CDR3 is TGTGCCAGCAGCTTAGAGTCAAACAGGGCGGTTGAAAAACTGTTTTTT.

This sequence joins TRBV2 and TRBJ2-5; 11 positions match TRBD1. The CDR3 totals 15 residues. CDR1 SNHLY and CDR2 FYNNEI come from the germline V gene. V lost 6 bases to trimming and J lost 2 bases; unmatched junction nucleotides: 5. CDR3 region: CASSERDRGQETQYF. The DNA for the CDR3 is TGTGCCAGCAGCGAAAGGGACAGGGGGCAAGAGACCCAGTACTTC.

This chain joins TRBV20-1 and TRBJ1-2; weak D call: TRBD1 (6 bases). Trimming removed 2 bases from V and 6 bases from J, with 13 bases in between. Germline-derived CDR1 and CDR2 are DFQATT and SNEGSKA (reference sequence). The CDR3 spans 13 residues. The CDR3 bases are TGCAGTGCTAGAAACGGGGGGCAAGATGGCTACACCTTC. Translated: CSARNGGQDGYTF.

There are a few counts of this clonotype. This rearrangement joins TRBV7-9 to TRBJ1-4, with 8 bases fitting TRBD1. The germline V gene encodes CDR1 SEHNR and CDR2 FQNEAQ (reference sequence). The CDR3 sequence is 12 residues long. Germline trimming cut 3 bases from V and 13 bases from J; bases unmatched to any gene: 4. The CDR3 DNA follows: TGTGCCAGCAGCTTGGACAGGGAGCCACTGTTTTTT. It specifies CASSLDREPLFF.

This rearrangement joins TRBV10-3 to TRBJ2-3; D is perhaps TRBD1 (6 bases). V shed 11 bases and J shed 0 bases, with 18 bases lying between them. The CDR3 has 15 amino acids. Looked up from germline, CDR1 is ENHRY and CDR2 is SYGVKD. CDR3 amino acids: CASGVRGPSTDTQYF. The CDR3 DNA reads TGTGCCTCTGGAGTCAGGGGCCCTAGCACAGATACGCAGTATTTT.

This clonotype has more than one count but fewer than ten. The chain employs TRBV10-1 and TRBJ2-1; no firm D call. The CDR3 is made up of 12 amino acids. The V and J ends lost 0 bases and 10 bases respectively, with 7 bases between them. Germline-derived CDR1 and CDR2 are WNHNN and SYGVQD (reference sequence). CDR3 bases: TGCGCCAGCAGTGAGTCACTGTCCGAGCAGTTCTTC. This gives the protein CASSESLSEQFF.

In its sample, this clonotype was seen a few times. The rearrangement uses TRBV9 and TRBJ1-1; 7 positions match TRBD1. The CDR3 extends over 17 amino acids. V was clipped by 3 bases and J by 2 bases; unmatched bases: 13. Germline assignment: CDR1 SGDLS and CDR2 YYNGEE. CDR3 DNA sequence: TGTGCCAGCAGCGGCCGGGACAGCCCGCTAATTAACACTGAAGCTTTCTTT. This translates into CASSGRDSPLINTEAFF.

This chain connects TRBV6-5 to TRBJ1-5, with unresolved D. The CDR3 contains 13 residues. V was cut by 2 bases and J by 6 bases, with 8 bases left in between. Germline V CDR1 and CDR2: MNHEY, SVGAGI. The CDR3 coding sequence is TGTGCCAGCAGTTACCGAGGGCTTCAGCCCCAGCATTTT. Residues: CASSYRGLQPQHF.

The V gene is TRBV18, the J gene TRBJ1-2, with TRBD1 as a possible D gene (5 bases). V gave up 0 bases and J gave up 4 bases, with 12 bases separating them. Germline values: CDR1 KGHSH, CDR2 LQKENI. This CDR3 is 15 amino acids long. CDR3 residues: CASSPPQGPPYGYTF. CDR3 in DNA: TGTGCCAGCTCACCACCGCAGGGTCCCCCCTATGGCTACACCTTC.